The 8 T cell receptor beta chains listed next were all sequenced from one sample in a study of shared clonotypes between healthy human individuals (dated by TCRdb to 2019 to 2021). The library was produced with the immunoSEQ multiplex PCR assay. The clones in this table, taken by TCRdb from immuneACCESS, are in-frame only. Not every clone is retained; where verified, under half of the shortfall comes from an unresolved V gene, and the cause of the rest is unknown. This sample is represented by some 2.1 million clones; just under 95% of them were singletons. The ten biggest clones cover roughly 1.1% of the sample. CD8 naive samples were CD45RO-negative cells positively selected for CCR7, giving a CD45RA+CCR7+ population that excluded TemRA cells. Sequences were obtained from naive CD8+ T cells sorted from blood. This specimen's cell subset or site label, per the study, means: CD45RA+CCR7+. These TCRs come from a man aged 18 to 29 in good health.

V gene TRBV6-5 combines with J gene TRBJ2-1, with D possibly matching TRBD1 (6 bases). The germline V and J ends were trimmed by 6 bases and 3 bases, with 15 bases remaining between them. The CDR3 totals 15 residues. Germline values: CDR1 MNHEY, CDR2 SVGAGI. CDR3 sequence reads: CASSRTDTFYNEQFF. The CDR3 coding sequence is TGTGCCAGCAGCCGGACAGATACTTTCTACAATGAGCAGTTCTTC.

This chain uses TRBV6-1 with TRBJ2-1; 7 nucleotides agree with TRBD2. V was clipped by 3 bases and J by 7 bases; unmatched bases: 9. Germline V lookup: CDR1 MNHNS, CDR2 SASEGT. The CDR3 is 15 residues long. CDR3 loop: CASSELGTTLNEQFF. The DNA for the CDR3 is TGTGCCAGCAGTGAGCTGGGGACTACTTTAAATGAGCAGTTCTTC.

This chain connects TRBV7-9 to TRBJ2-7, with TRBD2 matching 14 bases. With 5 bases clipped from V and 5 bases from J, the junction kept 14 bases outside the gene matches. CDR3 size: 18 residues. Per germline, CDR1 SEHNR and CDR2 FQNEAQ (reference sequence). The CDR3 DNA reads as TGTGCCAGCAGCGCCCTGACTAGCGGGGGGGCCGGGTATGACGAGCAGTACTTC. Translation gives CASSALTSGGAGYDEQYF.

This rearrangement joins TRBV13 to TRBJ2-3; TRBD2 matches 10 bases. V gave up 5 bases and J gave up 4 bases; unmatched junction bases: 9. Germline CDR1 and CDR2: PRHDT and FYEKMQ (reference sequence). This CDR3 contains 16 residues. CDR3 sequence reads: CASSQRSGGAPDTQYF. The CDR3 coding sequence is TGTGCCAGCAGCCAACGAAGCGGGGGGGCACCAGATACGCAGTATTTT.

The chain couples TRBV27 to TRBJ2-7, with 7 bases matching TRBD1. The CDR3 loop spans 14 amino acids. Germline values: CDR1 MNHEY, CDR2 SMNVEV (reference sequence). With V trimmed by 4 bases and J by 2 bases, 5 bases remained unmatched. CDR3 residues: CASSSRQGTYEQYF. DNA of the CDR3: TGTGCCAGCAGTTCCCGACAGGGTACCTACGAGCAGTACTTC.

The chain is built from TRBV28 and TRBJ1-1; D remains unclear. V was trimmed by 2 bases and J by 2 bases, leaving 18 bases between them. CDR1 and CDR2 (germline): MDHEN, SYDVKM. The CDR3 has 17 residues. The CDR3 coding sequence is TGTGCCAGCAGTTTAGCCCCCGGGGAGCCAGTTAACACTGAAGCTTTCTTT. Its protein is CASSLAPGEPVNTEAFF.

The chain is built from TRBV19 and TRBJ1-2, with D possibly matching TRBD1 (6 bases). V was cut by 4 bases and J by 6 bases, with 18 bases left in between. There are 15 residues in the CDR3. Germline CDR1 reads LNHDA; CDR2 reads SQIVND (reference sequence). The CDR3 protein is CASSNGQPGTHGYTF. The CDR3 DNA is TGTGCCAGTAGTAACGGACAGCCTGGAACCCATGGCTACACCTTC.

Note on this clone: The sample has other DNA sequences that encode this CDR3 too. The chain combines TRBV7-9 with TRBJ2-7, with 7 bases matching TRBD1. V shed 1 base, J shed 1 base, and the junction held 4 bases outside the gene matches. The CDR3 totals 15 residues. Germline assignment: CDR1 SEHNR and CDR2 FQNEAQ (reference sequence). The chain's CDR3 is CASSLVSQGSYEQYF. CDR3 nucleotides: TGTGCCAGCAGCTTAGTTTCACAGGGGTCCTACGAGCAGTACTTC.